The 22 T cell receptor beta chains below all came from one sample that was sequenced in a study of T-cell reconstitution after alpha-beta-depleted transplantation in children. Unique molecular identifiers tagged the TCRbeta library. TCRdb re-called the PCR reads with MiXCR, one entry per CDR3 protein. Of some 280,000 distinct CDR3 sequences in the sample, more than 8% are singletons; the top ten hold around 9.1%. Sequencing was performed on PBMCs from the stem cell graft donor, taken from the stem cell graft. The receptors here all came from a human donor who donated a stem cell graft to a child with SCID.

This clonotype has a handful of counts. The gene calls are TRBV29-1 and TRBJ2-7; unclear D gene. The CDR3 runs to 12 residues. Germline lookup yields CDR1 SQVTM and CDR2 ANQGSEA. V lost 7 bases, J lost 3 bases, and 13 bases lay in between. The CDR3 region is CSAQRGSYEQYF. Written as DNA, the CDR3 is TGCAGCGCCCAGCGAGGTAGCTACGAGCAGTACTTC.

The V call is TRBV3-1, the J call TRBJ1-5, with a tentative D call TRBD1 (6 bases). V lost 5 bases and J 3 bases, leaving 8 bases between the germline ends. Per the germline V gene, CDR1 is LGHDT and CDR2 is YNNKEL (reference sequence). The CDR3 consists of 13 residues. CDR3 DNA sequence: TGTGCCAGCAGCAAGGGGGACAATCAGCCCCAGCATTTT. Its translation: CASSKGDNQPQHF.

The rearrangement uses TRBV20-1 and TRBJ2-3; 10 bases align to TRBD1. The germline V gene has CDR1 DFQATT and CDR2 SNEGSKA (reference sequence). There are 16 residues in the CDR3. Trimming took 0 bases from V and 7 from J; bases not matched to a gene: 10. Here the CDR3 reads CSAREPGTGVFYTQYF. As DNA, the CDR3 is TGCAGTGCTAGAGAGCCCGGGACAGGGGTGTTCTATACGCAGTATTTT.

The chain employs TRBV18 and TRBJ2-7; 12 bases align to TRBD1. Germline CDR1 and CDR2: KGHSH and LQKENI. Unmatched junction bases numbered 8, after V lost 4 bases and J lost 7 bases. This CDR3 region has 15 residues. The CDR3 DNA reads as TGTGCCAGCTCACGAATGGGACAGGGGGCGGAAGAGCAGTACTTC. Protein product: CASSRMGQGAEEQYF. Using reference TRBV18 and TRBJ2-7 for the parts outside the CDR3, the full variable domain is NAGVMQNPRHLVRRRGQEARLRCSPMKGHSHVYWYRQLPEEGLKFMVYLQKENIIDESGMPKERFSAEFPKEGPSILRIQQVVRGDSAAYFCASSRMGQGAEEQYFGPGTRLTVT.

V and J are TRBV3-1 and TRBJ1-2; D is unresolved. This CDR3 contains 13 residues. The germline CDR1 and CDR2 sequences are LGHDT and YNNKEL (reference sequence). V was shortened by 2 bases and J by 2 bases, with 6 bases between the two germline ends. The CDR3 nucleotides read TGTGCCAGCAGCCAACTGGAGAACTATGGCTACACCTTC. It specifies CASSQLENYGYTF.

This clonotype was counted between two and nine times. The germline gene is not matched at one end of the junction; a read error may be the cause. The chain joins TRBV12-3 or TRBV12-4 to TRBJ2-5, with TRBD1 as a possible D gene (7 bases). The CDR3 totals 12 residues. Here the CDR3 reads CASSFGGQEGVF. The CDR3 DNA reads TGTGCCAGCAGTTTTGGCGGACAGGAGGGAGTCTTC.

This chain joins TRBV18 and TRBJ1-1; TRBD1 aligns across 11 bases. V gave up 6 bases and J gave up 4 bases; unmatched junction bases: 7. The germline gives CDR1 KGHSH, CDR2 LQKENI. The CDR3 consists of 15 residues. The CDR3: CASSVGQGAGTEAFF. CDR3 sequence (DNA): TGTGCCAGCTCGGTCGGACAGGGGGCTGGCACTGAAGCTTTCTTT. Variable domain in full (rest from reference TRBV18 and TRBJ1-1): NAGVMQNPRHLVRRRGQEARLRCSPMKGHSHVYWYRQLPEEGLKFMVYLQKENIIDESGMPKERFSAEFPKEGPSILRIQQVVRGDSAAYFCASSVGQGAGTEAFFGQGTRLTVV.

CDR3 nucleotides: TGCGCCAGCACCCCGAGAAACCCGGCAAGCACAGATACGCAGTATTTT. Translating gives CASTPRNPASTDTQYF. V usage is TRBV5-1 and J usage is TRBJ2-3; D remains unclear. Germline assignment: CDR1 SGHRS and CDR2 YFSETQ. This CDR3 contains 16 residues. V shed 6 bases and J shed 0 bases, with 17 bases lying between them.

The chain uses TRBV7-3 and TRBJ2-2; D is possibly TRBD1 (5 bases). The CDR3 is made up of 12 amino acids. Germline CDR1 is SGHTA and CDR2 is FQGTGA. With 7 bases removed from V and 4 bases from J, the gap between germline ends came to 7 bases. CDR3 sequence (DNA): TGTGCCAGCAATAGGGGCACCGGGGAGCTGTTTTTT. Protein sequence: CASNRGTGELFF.

This chain links TRBV5-6 with TRBJ1-2; D unclear. Between the trimmed V and J ends, which lost 1 base and 8 bases, there was a span of 15 bases. In germline, CDR1 is SGHDT, CDR2 YYEEEE. The CDR3 is 14 amino acids. This chain's CDR3 is CASSLPVTVTGYTF. In DNA, the CDR3 is TGTGCCAGCAGCTTGCCGGTGACCGTTACGGGCTACACCTTC.

This clonotype was counted between two and nine times. The chain uses TRBV6-1 and TRBJ1-1; D uncertain. CDR3 length equals 13 residues. Germline loops: CDR1 MNHNS, CDR2 SASEGT. Trimming removed 8 bases from V and 5 bases from J, with 15 bases in between. The CDR3 sequence is CASRNSGVTEAFF. In nucleotides, the CDR3 is TGTGCCAGCCGCAATTCCGGGGTGACTGAAGCTTTCTTT.

This clonotype was counted between two and nine times. The chain uses TRBV9 and TRBJ1-1; D ambiguous. CDR3 size: 14 residues. Germline CDR1 reads SGDLS; CDR2 reads YYNGEE. V lost 1 base and J lost 1, with 8 bases in between. CDR3 region: CASSVNRGNTEAFF. In DNA, the CDR3 is TGTGCCAGCAGCGTAAACAGAGGGAACACTGAAGCTTTCTTT.

V gene TRBV6-5 combines with J gene TRBJ2-7, with D hard to call. CDR3 length equals 12 residues. Germline loops: CDR1 MNHEY, CDR2 SVGAGI. V dropped 4 bases and J dropped 7 bases, with 11 bases sitting between them. The CDR3 nucleotides are TGTGCCAGCAGTTTCTCTTCCGGGGAGCAGTACTTC. The encoded protein is CASSFSSGEQYF.

The chain links TRBV7-3 to TRBJ2-3; TRBD1 agrees at 10 bases. V lost 3 bases and J lost 2; bases outside the gene matches: 2. The CDR3 runs to 15 residues. Germline V gene data show CDR1 as SGHTA and CDR2 as FQGTGA. DNA for the CDR3: TGTGCCAGCAGCTTGACAGGGGGCTACACAGATACGCAGTATTTT. It encodes CASSLTGGYTDTQYF. Full variable domain (missing parts from reference TRBV7-3 and TRBJ2-3): GAGVSQTPSNKVTEKGKYVELRCDPISGHTALYWYRQSLGQGPEFLIYFQGTGAADDSGLPNDRFFAVRPEGSVSTLKIQRTERGDSAVYLCASSLTGGYTDTQYFGPGTRLTVL.

V is TRBV19 and J is TRBJ1-1; the match to TRBD1 covers 8 bases. Per germline, CDR1 LNHDA and CDR2 SQIVND (reference sequence). Trimming at V came to 2 bases and at J to 4 bases, leaving 3 bases not matched to a gene. The CDR3 loop spans 14 amino acids. The CDR3 reads CASSILTGVTEAFF. In nucleotides, the CDR3 is TGTGCCAGTAGTATATTGACAGGGGTCACTGAAGCTTTCTTT.

The V call is TRBV10-1, the J call TRBJ2-5; TRBD1 is a possible D gene (5 bases). Trimming cost V 0 bases and J 9 bases, with 17 bases left between them. CDR3 length: 15 amino acids. Germline values: CDR1 WNHNN, CDR2 SYGVQD (reference sequence). The CDR3: CASSESGHPMRPQYF. CDR3 in DNA: TGCGCCAGCAGTGAGTCTGGACACCCCATGAGACCCCAGTACTTC.

There are many counts of this clonotype. V usage is TRBV27 and J usage is TRBJ2-1; TRBD1 matches 9 bases. Germline CDR1 is MNHEY and CDR2 is SMNVEV (reference sequence). This CDR3 is built from 15 residues. J lost 4 bases, V lost 4 bases, and 5 bases had no gene match. In DNA form, the CDR3 reads TGTGCCAGCAGTTCGGACAGGGGCTCTTACAATGAGCAGTTCTTC. This encodes CASSSDRGSYNEQFF.

This clonotype came up a few times. The CDR3 region is CASNPGGTAQETQYF. Here the CDR3 DNA reads TGTGCCAGCAACCCGGGGGGAACGGCACAAGAGACCCAGTACTTC. The gene calls are TRBV12-3 or TRBV12-4 and TRBJ2-5; 7 bases are shared with TRBD2. CDR3 length: 15 amino acids. V lost 7 bases, J lost 2 bases, and 10 bases stayed unmatched.

This clonotype was counted only a few times. The rearrangement links TRBV9 to TRBJ2-3; 8 bases fit TRBD1. CDR1 is SGDLS, CDR2 YYNGEE, per germline. V gave up 0 bases and J gave up 2 bases; unmatched junction bases: 5. This CDR3 comprises 16 residues. The CDR3 spells CASSVGGQGFTDTQYF. DNA for the CDR3: TGTGCCAGCAGCGTAGGAGGACAGGGATTCACAGATACGCAGTATTTT. Based on the CDR3 plus reference TRBV9 and TRBJ2-3, the full variable domain is DSGVTQTPKHLITATGQRVTLRCSPRSGDLSVYWYQQSLDQGLQFLIQYYNGEERAKGNILERFSAQQFPDLHSELNLSSLELGDSALYFCASSVGGQGFTDTQYFGPGTRLTVL.

This clonotype was recorded a few times. The CDR3 DNA follows: TGTGCCAGCAGGAATCCGGGACGGCCGGGGGATGGCTACACCTTC. Protein sequence: CASRNPGRPGDGYTF. The J gene is TRBJ1-2, the V gene TRBV3-1; the D gene is possibly TRBD1 (5 bases). The CDR3 has 15 amino acids. The V and J ends lost 6 bases and 6 bases respectively, with 20 bases between them. The V gene's germline CDR1 is LGHDT and CDR2 YNNKEL (reference sequence).

V usage is TRBV2 and J usage is TRBJ2-1, with 9 bases identical to TRBD2. CDR1 SNHLY and CDR2 FYNNEI come from the germline V gene. The CDR3 has 14 amino acids. V gave up 10 bases and J gave up 5 bases; unmatched junction bases: 9. DNA of the CDR3: TGTGCCACCAACCTAGGACTAGCGAACAATGAGCAGTTCTTC. As protein: CATNLGLANNEQFF.

The V and J genes are TRBV12-3 or TRBV12-4 and TRBJ2-3; TRBD2 agrees at 7 bases. V lost 6 bases to trimming and J lost 5 bases; unmatched junction nucleotides: 14. This CDR3 spans 16 amino acids. Here the CDR3 reads CASSPRGTGGQDTQYF. For the CDR3, the DNA is TGTGCCAGCAGCCCCCGTGGGACGGGGGGTCAAGATACGCAGTATTTT.